A selection of T cell receptor beta chains follows, all from one sample in a study of cytomegalovirus exposure and HLA in healthy donors. Generated by immunoSEQ multiplex PCR, the TCRdb table keeps only in-frame clones and is missing some. The repertoire has 140,000 to 150,000 clones, around 80% of them found once; the top ten carry about 3.2%. The sample was PBMCs. These receptors originate from a female donor in good health and CMV-seronegative. Each CDR3 is given with its conserved first and last residue. Each record gives: V gene, J gene, D gene, clone size, CDR3 protein, CDR3 DNA. The D gene is left open where the match is weak. A clone size is listed for some rows: how often the clone was seen (once, few, many), or a class if it is expanded.

TRBV7-9,TRBJ2-2,.,.,CASSMRQGGYTGELFF,TGTGCCAGCAGCATGAGACAGGGAGGATACACCGGGGAGCTGTTTTTT
TRBV5-4,TRBJ2-1,TRBD2,.,CASSPRVAGAYNEQFF,TGTGCCAGCAGCCCTAGGGTAGCGGGAGCATACAATGAGCAGTTCTTC
TRBV7-3,TRBJ2-2,TRBD1,.,CASGQGPNTGELFF,TGTGCCAGCGGACAGGGGCCGAACACCGGGGAGCTGTTTTTT
TRBV5-1,TRBJ2-1,TRBD1,.,CASSLSGTGWTSPQFF,TGCGCCAGCAGCTTGTCCGGGACAGGGTGGACCTCCCCGCAGTTCTTC
TRBV7-8,TRBJ1-5,.,.,CASSLGGGDQPQHF,TGTGCCAGCAGCTTAGGTGGAGGTGATCAGCCCCAGCATTTT
TRBV5-1,TRBJ2-7,TRBD1,.,CASSLGQGREQYF,TGCGCCAGCAGCTTGGGACAGGGTAGAGAGCAGTACTTC
TRBV19,TRBJ1-6,.,.,CASSREQAYNSPLHF,TGTGCCAGTAGTCGAGAACAGGCCTATAATTCACCCCTCCACTTT
TRBV4-1,TRBJ1-5,.,.,CASSPRWEASNQPQHF,TGCGCCAGCAGCCCTCGATGGGAGGCCAGCAATCAGCCCCAGCATTTT
TRBV5-1,TRBJ2-5,.,.,CASSLGLLETQYF,TGCGCCAGCAGCTTGGGTCTCTTAGAGACCCAGTACTTC
TRBV6-5,TRBJ1-1,TRBD1,.,CASSWDRNEAFF,TGTGCCAGCAGTTGGGACAGGAATGAAGCTTTCTTT
TRBV6-5,TRBJ1-1,.,few,CASRLTGLNTEAFF,TGTGCCAGCAGGCTCACAGGGTTGAACACTGAAGCTTTCTTT
TRBV28,TRBJ1-1,TRBD1,.,CASRQTGVNTEAFF,TGTGCCAGCAGGCAGACAGGGGTGAACACTGAAGCTTTCTTT
TRBV19,TRBJ1-5,.,.,CASSARNRVQPQHF,TGTGCCAGTAGTGCGCGCAACAGGGTCCAGCCCCAGCATTTT
TRBV9,TRBJ1-6,.,.,CASSVESPDSPLHF,TGTGCCAGCAGCGTAGAAAGCCCGGATTCACCCCTCCACTTT
TRBV6-5,TRBJ1-5,.,.,CASSSGYYSNQPQHF,TGTGCCAGCAGTTCGGGATACTATAGCAATCAGCCCCAGCATTTT
TRBV7-9,TRBJ2-7,TRBD1,.,CASSRDGTESYEQYF,TGTGCCAGCAGCCGAGACGGGACAGAATCCTACGAGCAGTACTTC
TRBV11-2,TRBJ1-4,.,few,CASSITTGRNEKLFF,TGTGCCAGCAGCATAACAACAGGGCGTAATGAAAAACTGTTTTTT
TRBV30,TRBJ1-4,.,.,CAWSRSSTNEKLFF,TGTGCCTGGAGCCGCAGTTCAACTAATGAAAAACTGTTTTTT
TRBV7-9,TRBJ2-5,.,.,CASSTRGYQETQYF,TGTGCCAGCAGCACGAGGGGGTACCAAGAGACCCAGTACTTC
TRBV28,TRBJ1-2,TRBD1,.,CATPLRDSPYGYTF,TGTGCCACACCTCTTCGGGACAGCCCCTATGGCTACACCTTC
TRBV2,TRBJ1-2,.,few,CASRQGDGYTF,TGTGCCAGCAGACAGGGAGATGGCTACACCTTC
TRBV28,TRBJ2-7,.,.,CASSLVRGRSEQYF,TGTGCCAGCAGTTTGGTCCGGGGAAGAAGCGAGCAGTACTTC
TRBV28,TRBJ2-1,TRBD1,.,CASMRGGEQFF,TGTGCCAGCATGCGAGGGGGCGAGCAGTTCTTC
TRBV30,TRBJ2-7,TRBD2,.,CAWKPTGTSEQYF,TGTGCCTGGAAGCCTACCGGGACTAGCGAGCAGTACTTC
TRBV13,TRBJ2-1,TRBD2,.,CASSLGTSGNNEQFF,TGTGCCAGCAGCTTAGGGACTAGCGGGAACAATGAGCAGTTCTTC
TRBV10-1,TRBJ2-2,TRBD1,.,CASSESGQVKDGELFF,TGCGCCAGCAGTGAGTCGGGACAGGTTAAGGACGGGGAGCTGTTTTTT
TRBV6-5,TRBJ2-7,.,.,CASRQGNEQYF,TGTGCCAGCAGGCAGGGGAACGAGCAGTACTTC
TRBV6-5,TRBJ1-5,TRBD1,few,CASSYPQDRGHQPQHF,TGTGCCAGCAGTTACCCCCAGGACAGGGGACATCAGCCCCAGCATTTT
TRBV18,TRBJ1-5,.,.,CASSQTQGNQPQHF,TGTGCCAGCTCACAAACCCAGGGGAATCAGCCCCAGCATTTT
TRBV13,TRBJ1-4,TRBD1,.,CASRPTGRLKEKLFF,TGTGCCAGCAGGCCGACAGGGAGGTTAAAGGAAAAACTGTTTTTT
TRBV9,TRBJ2-7,.,.,CASSVDGRTYEQYF,TGTGCCAGCAGCGTAGATGGCAGAACCTACGAGCAGTACTTC
TRBV6-1,TRBJ1-1,.,.,CASSLDRRQAFF,TGTGCCAGCAGCCTCGACAGACGTCAAGCTTTCTTT
TRBV6-5,TRBJ2-7,.,few,CASSSPRGLSYEQYF,TGTGCCAGCAGTTCTCCGCGGGGATTATCCTACGAGCAGTACTTC
TRBV7-2,TRBJ1-2,.,.,CASSPRGGGYYGYTF,TGTGCCAGCTCCCCAAGAGGGGGGGGGTATTATGGCTACACCTTC
TRBV28,TRBJ2-2,.,many,CATSTGELFF,TGTGCCACCTCTACCGGGGAGCTGTTTTTT
TRBV5-4,TRBJ2-5,TRBD1,.,CASRNRTGQETQYF,TGTGCCAGCAGAAACAGGACAGGTCAAGAGACCCAGTACTTC
TRBV18,TRBJ1-3,.,.,CASSHQDSGNTIYF,TGTGCCAGCTCACATCAGGACTCTGGAAACACCATATATTTT
TRBV6-1,TRBJ1-2,.,.,CASSVGRGQFGYTF,TGTGCCAGCAGTGTGGGCAGGGGCCAGTTTGGCTACACCTTC